What follows describes a single TCR beta chain. Its specific antigen is unknown. Per-nucleotide qualities are absent, and no much larger clonotype sits a single base away. The entry originates in a study of blood T cell repertoires in COVID-19 (dated by TCRdb to 2018 to 2021). About the full investigation: Samples covering the acute and convalescent phases of COVID-19 were provided by collaborators in the United States, Italy and Spain. The prospective study material was composed of cDNA or gDNA derived from T cells, B-cell-depleted T cells, or PBMCs. Subjects who had been exposed to COVID-19, were actively infected with it, or had recovered from it provided the deeply sampled blood TCRbeta repertoires that made up the dataset. A freely available public database, intended as a resource for researchers studying the immune response to SARS-CoV-2, is where the repertoires were released. The samples were drawn from two sources: the first 160 participants of the ongoing ImmuneRACE study, and 1,200 or so subjects contributed by 6 global collaborators. Sample metadata almost always included a de-identified subject ID, COVID-19 status, age in years and sex. HLA class I and class II types, where available, came from metadata supplied by the sample provider rather than from assay-based typing. General findings and caveats noted by the study authors: How much clinical and demographic metadata was included differed by source and by participant, and the metadata was provided uncurated.

TCRbeta CDR3 regions were amplified from genomic DNA by means of the immunoSEQ Assay, a bias-controlled multiplex PCR. Concerning the study's data processing: The number of nucleated cells in each sample was estimated from the amplification of reference gene primers within the assay. Sequence reads were collapsed and filtered to measure the absolute abundance of every unique TCRbeta CDR3 rearrangement. For each sample, productive Simpson clonality was calculated as the square root of Simpson's diversity index across productive rearrangements. Not all clones reach the TCRdb copy of this immuneACCESS table, which keeps in-frame sequences only. Checked studies attribute under half of the gap to unresolved V genes and leave the rest unexplained. The D gene and trimming were derived from the DNA, and the V and J assignments and clone size from that table. For this sample there are approximately 15,000 clones; approximately 84% appear just once. About 16% of the sample comes from the top ten.

The collaborating institutions used their own protocols to collect whole blood in K2EDTA tubes. For TCRbeta analysis, collaborator samples were shipped as frozen whole blood, as isolated PBMCs, or as DNA extracted from either sample type. The CDR1 and CDR2 encoded by the germline V gene are MNHEY and SVGAGI. Cut back by 6 bases and 6 bases, the V and J ends lie 19 bases apart. The CDR3 holds 15 amino acids from the cysteine to the phenylalanine. Just the 45-base CDR3 DNA is kept, in frame starting at base 1. The chain uses TRBV6-5 and TRBJ2-3; the D gene is possibly TRBD2, with 6 bases matching. The receptor was derived from a human donor in a cohort sampled during active COVID-19. The sequencing sample was made of peripheral blood. Here the CDR3 is given as CASREGLRFTDTQYF. DNA sequence: TGTGCCAGCAGGGAGGGGTTGCGGTTCACTGATACGCAGTATTTT.